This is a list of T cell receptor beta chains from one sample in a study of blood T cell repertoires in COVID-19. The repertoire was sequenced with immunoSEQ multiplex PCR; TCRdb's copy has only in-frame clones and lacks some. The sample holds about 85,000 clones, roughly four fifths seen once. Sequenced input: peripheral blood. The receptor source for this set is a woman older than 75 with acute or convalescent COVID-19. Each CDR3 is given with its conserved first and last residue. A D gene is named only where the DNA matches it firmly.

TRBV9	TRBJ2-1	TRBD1	CASSVRDREYNEQFF
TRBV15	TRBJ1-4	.	CATSRDQGLLNEKLFF
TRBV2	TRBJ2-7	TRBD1	CASTTGTGGSYEQYF
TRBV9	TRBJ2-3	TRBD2	CASSSLAGGTDTQYF
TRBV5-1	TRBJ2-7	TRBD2	CASSFGGSRNEQYF
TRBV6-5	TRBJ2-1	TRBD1	CASSFGDRVDNEQFF
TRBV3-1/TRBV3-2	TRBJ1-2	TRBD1	CASSPTYTRTGEGYTF
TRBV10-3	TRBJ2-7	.	CAISAPRSEQYF
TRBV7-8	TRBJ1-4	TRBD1	CASSEGQGAGEKLFF
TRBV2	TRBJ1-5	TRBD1	CASSRTGRNQPQHF
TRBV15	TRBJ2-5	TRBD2	CATSRAGGETQYF
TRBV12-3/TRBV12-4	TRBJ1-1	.	CASTPGGRAFF
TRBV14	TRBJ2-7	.	CASSPSLGAYEQYF
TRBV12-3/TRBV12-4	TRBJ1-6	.	CASSLAQDSPLHF
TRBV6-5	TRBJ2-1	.	CASSRVAAINEQFF
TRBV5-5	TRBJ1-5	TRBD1	CASSLTGDDQPQHF
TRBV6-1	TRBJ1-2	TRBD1	CASSEGGGQGINTF
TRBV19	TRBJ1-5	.	CASSLTGLNQPQHF
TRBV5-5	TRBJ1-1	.	CASSLGSGGTEAFF
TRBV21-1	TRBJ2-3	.	CASISGGVHLGTDTQYF
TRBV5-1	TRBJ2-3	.	CASGQDRVDTQYF
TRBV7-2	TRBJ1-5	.	CASSLLGDQPQHF
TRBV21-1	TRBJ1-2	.	CASSPGQRRQVGGYTF
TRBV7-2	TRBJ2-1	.	CASRGGSASYNEQFF
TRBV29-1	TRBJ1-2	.	CSVEGAGDPSVYDYTF
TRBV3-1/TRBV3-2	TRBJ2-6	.	CASSQGRLISGANVLTF
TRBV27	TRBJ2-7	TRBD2	CASSPLANGASGVYEQYF
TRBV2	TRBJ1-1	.	CASRADQRNTEAFF
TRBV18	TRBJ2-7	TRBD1	CASSPGQGGYYEQYF
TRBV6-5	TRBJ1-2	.	CASRDRQANYGYTF
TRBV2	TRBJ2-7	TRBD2	CASSDLAGGTYEQYF
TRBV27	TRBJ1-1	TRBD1	CASRHETGGGTEAFF
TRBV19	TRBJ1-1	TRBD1	CASRGGQGLAEAFF
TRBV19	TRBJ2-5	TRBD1	CASSTSGQVNQYF
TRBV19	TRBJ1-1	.	CASSMWTVDTEAFF
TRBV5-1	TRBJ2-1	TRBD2	CASSSRTSLATSYNEQFF
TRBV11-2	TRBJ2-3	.	CASSLDTQYF
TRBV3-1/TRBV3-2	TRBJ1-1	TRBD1	CASSPIQGVGEAFF
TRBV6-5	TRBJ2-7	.	CASSYGVRLRAYEQYF
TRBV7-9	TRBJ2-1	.	CASSFTWNEQFF
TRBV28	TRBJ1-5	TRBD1	CASSFLGTGGNQPQHF
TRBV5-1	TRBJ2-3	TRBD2	CASSPRLAGGPRDLWSTDTQYF
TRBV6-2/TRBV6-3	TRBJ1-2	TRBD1	CASSRTSRGLLVYTF